This T cell receptor beta chain is drawn from a study of regulatory T cells in long-lasting Graves disease. Whole-study findings and limits: With persistent disease, TRBV28, TRBJ1-2 and TRBJ2-5 were the favored segments.

This clonotype appeared a single time. The antigen is unknown. Construction of the TCR beta libraries employed iRepertoire HTBI primers in conjunction with Arm-PCR of CDR3 regions. Per the original methods: The samples yielded 62 TRBV and around 13 TRBJ segments. TCRdb redid the calling of the multiplex PCR reads with MiXCR, one entry per CDR3 protein. The V and J calls and clone size are TCRdb's, not the authors'. The table records roughly 320,000 distinct CDR3 sequences, roughly 17% of them present only once. V gave up 4 bases and J gave up 2 bases, with 11 bases separating them. This CDR3 spans 14 amino acids. CDR1 is DFQATT, CDR2 SNEGSKA, per germline (reference sequence). Time point specified: newly diagnosed GD, antithyroid drugs for less than 3 months. Extracted PBMC RNA gave rise to the TCR library. This sample was also put to use in a study of T cells in Graves' hyperthyroidism and ophthalmopathy. That work contributes: Before onset, by a median of approximately 5.9 months, the model predicted ophthalmopathy.

The chain employs TRBV20-1 and TRBJ2-2; tentative D call: TRBD2 (6 bases). This receptor was identified in a man between 40 and 49 years old with Graves disease. The source material was peripheral blood mononuclear cells (PBMCs), sampled at new diagnosis, from a patient treated with antithyroid drugs. The CDR3 DNA follows: TGCAGTGCTATCGGCGGGGACAACACCGGGGAGCTGTTTTTT. Its translation is CSAIGGDNTGELFF.